The clone carrying this T cell receptor (beta chain) turned up a few times. Antigen specificity is unknown. The CDR3 has 18 amino acids. Germline CDR1 and CDR2: LGHNA and YSLEER. Trimming shortened V by 0 bases and J by 2 bases, and 19 bases separated the two germline ends. A minimum of 6.5 million PBMCs was isolated per sample. Next came a second PCR, run for roughly 6 to 11 cycles, which used a sample-barcoded 5' primer along with a J-beta primer mix. TCRdb independently ran MiXCR on the 5' RACE reads; one entry per CDR3 protein. Of roughly 500,000 distinct CDR3 sequences listed, around 24% are singletons. The data were taken from a study of blood T cells in healthy people across ages. Whole-study results and caveats: Naive and antigen-experienced cells could not be conclusively compared, given unsorted PBMCs.

Another study also made use of these data, one on T cells of mothers and their children. That source adds: Barcodes and 2-4 random nucleotides were added by M1S in the second PCR.

Material for sequencing was blood. The receptor comes from a boy younger than 18 in good health. The rearrangement joins TRBV4-3 to TRBJ1-2; a weak D match, TRBD1 (5 bases). CDR3 sequence reads: CASSQDGTAFEFNYGYTF. The CDR3, as DNA: TGCGCCAGCAGCCAAGATGGGACGGCGTTCGAGTTCAACTATGGCTACACCTTC.